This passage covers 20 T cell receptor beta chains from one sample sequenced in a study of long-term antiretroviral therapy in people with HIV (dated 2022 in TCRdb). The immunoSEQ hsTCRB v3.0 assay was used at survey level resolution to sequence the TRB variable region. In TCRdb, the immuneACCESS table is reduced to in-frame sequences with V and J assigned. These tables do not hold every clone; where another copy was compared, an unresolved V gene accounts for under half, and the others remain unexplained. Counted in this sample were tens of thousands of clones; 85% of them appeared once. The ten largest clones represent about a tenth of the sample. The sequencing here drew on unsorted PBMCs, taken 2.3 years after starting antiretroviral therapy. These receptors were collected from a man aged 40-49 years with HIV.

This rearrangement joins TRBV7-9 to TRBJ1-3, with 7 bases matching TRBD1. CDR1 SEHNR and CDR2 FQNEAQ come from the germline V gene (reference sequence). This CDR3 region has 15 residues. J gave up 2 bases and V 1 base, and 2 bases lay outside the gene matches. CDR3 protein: CASSLEGAAGNTIYF. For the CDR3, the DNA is TGTGCCAGCAGCTTAGAGGGGGCGGCTGGAAACACCATATATTTT.

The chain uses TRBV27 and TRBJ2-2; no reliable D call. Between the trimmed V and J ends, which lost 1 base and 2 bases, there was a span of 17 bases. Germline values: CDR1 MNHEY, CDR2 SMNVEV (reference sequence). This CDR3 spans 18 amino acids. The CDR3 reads CASSLFPVGGPNTGELFF. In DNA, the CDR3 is TGTGCCAGCAGTTTATTCCCCGTAGGCGGCCCTAACACCGGGGAGCTGTTTTTT.

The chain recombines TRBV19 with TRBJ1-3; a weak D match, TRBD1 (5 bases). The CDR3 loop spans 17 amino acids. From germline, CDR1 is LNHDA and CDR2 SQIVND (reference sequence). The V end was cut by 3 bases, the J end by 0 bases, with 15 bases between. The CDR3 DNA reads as TGTGCCAGTAGTATCCCCCTGGGGACCTACTCTGGAAACACCATATATTTT. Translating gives CASSIPLGTYSGNTIYF.

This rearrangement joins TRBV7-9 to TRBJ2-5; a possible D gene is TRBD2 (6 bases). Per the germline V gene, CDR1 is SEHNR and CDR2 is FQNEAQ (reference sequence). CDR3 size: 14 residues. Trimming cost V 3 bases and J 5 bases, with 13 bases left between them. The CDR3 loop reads CASSLRESGETQYF. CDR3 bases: TGTGCCAGCAGCTTGCGTGAGAGCGGGGAGACCCAGTACTTC.

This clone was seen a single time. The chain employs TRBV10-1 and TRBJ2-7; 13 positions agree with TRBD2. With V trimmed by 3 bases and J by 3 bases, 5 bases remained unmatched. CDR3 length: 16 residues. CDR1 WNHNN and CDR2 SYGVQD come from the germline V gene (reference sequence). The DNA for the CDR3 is TGCGCCAGCAGTGATGGACTAGCGGGAGAGAACTACGAGCAGTACTTC. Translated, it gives CASSDGLAGENYEQYF.

The CDR3 DNA reads TGTGCCAGCAGGGGTACAGGGAAAGGTGAGCAGTTCTTC. Translation gives CASRGTGKGEQFF. The chain has TRBV7-4 and TRBJ2-1; TRBD1 might be the D (6 bases). CDR1 and CDR2 from the germline V gene are SGHVT and SQSDAQ. The V end was cut by 6 bases, the J end by 9 bases, with 15 bases between. This CDR3 contains 13 residues.

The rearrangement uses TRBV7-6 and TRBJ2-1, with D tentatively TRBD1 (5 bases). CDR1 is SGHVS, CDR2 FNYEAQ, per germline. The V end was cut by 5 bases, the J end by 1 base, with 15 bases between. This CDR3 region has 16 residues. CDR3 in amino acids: CASSPTSWTSYNEQFF. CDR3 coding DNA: TGTGCCAGCAGCCCGACGTCGTGGACATCCTACAATGAGCAGTTCTTC.

CDR3 DNA sequence: TGCGCCAGCAGGATAGATGGACTAGCGGGGGCGAGGGAGCAGTACTTC. Translating it yields CASRIDGLAGAREQYF. The rearrangement joins TRBV10-2 to TRBJ2-7, with 13 positions matching TRBD2. Germline lookup yields CDR1 WSHSY and CDR2 SAAADI. With V trimmed by 6 bases and J by 7 bases, 12 bases remained unmatched. The CDR3 consists of 16 residues.

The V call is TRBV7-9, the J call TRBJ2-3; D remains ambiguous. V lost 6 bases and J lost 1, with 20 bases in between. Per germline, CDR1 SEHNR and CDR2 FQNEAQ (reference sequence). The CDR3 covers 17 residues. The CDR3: CASSTTTKASGTDTQYF. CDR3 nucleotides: TGTGCCAGCAGTACTACGACCAAGGCCTCAGGCACAGATACGCAGTATTTT.

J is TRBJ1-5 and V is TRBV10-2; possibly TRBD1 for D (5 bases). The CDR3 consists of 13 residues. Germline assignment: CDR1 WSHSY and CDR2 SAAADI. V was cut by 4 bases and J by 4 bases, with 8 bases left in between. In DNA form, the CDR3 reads TGCGCCAGCAGTGCAGGGCTAAATCAGCCCCAGCATTTT. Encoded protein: CASSAGLNQPQHF.

In DNA, the CDR3 is TGTGCCAGCAGTGAAGAAGTGGGGTTTGACACAGATACGCAGTATTTT. Translated, it gives CASSEEVGFDTDTQYF. The rearrangement uses TRBV6-1 and TRBJ2-3, with unresolved D. V was shortened by 1 base and J by 2 bases, with 13 bases between the two germline ends. The V gene's germline CDR1 is MNHNS and CDR2 SASEGT. CDR3 length: 16 amino acids.

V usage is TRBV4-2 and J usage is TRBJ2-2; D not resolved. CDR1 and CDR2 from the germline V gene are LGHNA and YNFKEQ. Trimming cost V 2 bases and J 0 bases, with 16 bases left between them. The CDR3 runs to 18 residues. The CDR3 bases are TGTGCCAGCAGCCAAACCCTCTCGACGGTTGCGAACACCGGGGAGCTGTTTTTT. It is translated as CASSQTLSTVANTGELFF.

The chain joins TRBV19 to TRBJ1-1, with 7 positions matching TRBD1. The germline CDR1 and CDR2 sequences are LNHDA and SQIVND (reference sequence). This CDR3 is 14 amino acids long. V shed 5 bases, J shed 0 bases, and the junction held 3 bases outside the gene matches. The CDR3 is CASSFRGMNTEAFF. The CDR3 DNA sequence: TGTGCCAGTAGTTTCAGGGGGATGAACACTGAAGCTTTCTTT. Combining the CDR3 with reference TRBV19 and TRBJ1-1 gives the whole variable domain DGGITQSPKYLFRKEGQNVTLSCEQNLNHDAMYWYRQDPGQGLRLIYYSQIVNDFQKGDIAEGYSVSREKKESFPLTVTSAQKNPTAFYLCASSFRGMNTEAFFGQGTRLTVV.

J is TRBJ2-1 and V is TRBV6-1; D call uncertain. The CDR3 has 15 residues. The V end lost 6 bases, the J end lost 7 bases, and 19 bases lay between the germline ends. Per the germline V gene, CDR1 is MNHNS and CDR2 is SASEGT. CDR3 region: CASRDLGRFMNEQFF. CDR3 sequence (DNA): TGTGCCAGCAGGGACCTAGGGCGTTTCATGAATGAGCAGTTCTTC.

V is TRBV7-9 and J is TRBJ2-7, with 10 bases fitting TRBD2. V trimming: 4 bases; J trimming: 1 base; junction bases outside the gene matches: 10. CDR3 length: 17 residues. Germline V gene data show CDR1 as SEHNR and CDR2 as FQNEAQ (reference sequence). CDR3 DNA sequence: TGTGCCAGCAGCTCCGGACTAGCGGCTACCATTTCCTACGAGCAGTACTTC. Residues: CASSSGLAATISYEQYF.

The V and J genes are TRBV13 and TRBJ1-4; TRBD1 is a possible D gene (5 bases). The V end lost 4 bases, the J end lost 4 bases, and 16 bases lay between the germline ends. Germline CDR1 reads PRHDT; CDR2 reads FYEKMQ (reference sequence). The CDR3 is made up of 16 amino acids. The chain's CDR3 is CASSSTSGTINEKLFF. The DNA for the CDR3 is TGTGCCAGCAGCTCAACCTCCGGGACCATTAATGAAAAACTGTTTTTT.

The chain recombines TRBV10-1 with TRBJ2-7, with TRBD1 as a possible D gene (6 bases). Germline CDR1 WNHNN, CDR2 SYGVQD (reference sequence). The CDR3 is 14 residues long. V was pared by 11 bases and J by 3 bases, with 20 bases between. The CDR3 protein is CARKWDTLDYEQYF. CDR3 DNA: TGCGCCCGGAAGTGGGACACACTCGACTACGAGCAGTACTTC.

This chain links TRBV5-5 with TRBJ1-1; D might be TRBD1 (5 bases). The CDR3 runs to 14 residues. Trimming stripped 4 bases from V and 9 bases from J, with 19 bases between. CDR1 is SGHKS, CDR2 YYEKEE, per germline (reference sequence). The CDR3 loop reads CASSQLVGPEQAFF. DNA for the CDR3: TGTGCCAGCAGCCAGCTGGTGGGGCCCGAGCAAGCTTTCTTT. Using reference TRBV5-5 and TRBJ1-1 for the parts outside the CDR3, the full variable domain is DAGVTQSPTHLIKTRGQQVTLRCSPISGHKSVSWYQQVLGQGPQFIFQYYEKEERGRGNFPDRFSARQFPNYSSELNVNALLLGDSALYLCASSQLVGPEQAFFGQGTRLTVV.

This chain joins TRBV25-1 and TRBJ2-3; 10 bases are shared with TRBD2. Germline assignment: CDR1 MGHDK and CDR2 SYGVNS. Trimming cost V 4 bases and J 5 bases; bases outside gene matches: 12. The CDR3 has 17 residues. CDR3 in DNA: TGTGCCAGCAGTGCCTTTCTCAGCGGGGGGGCGAAAGATACGCAGTATTTT. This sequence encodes CASSAFLSGGAKDTQYF.

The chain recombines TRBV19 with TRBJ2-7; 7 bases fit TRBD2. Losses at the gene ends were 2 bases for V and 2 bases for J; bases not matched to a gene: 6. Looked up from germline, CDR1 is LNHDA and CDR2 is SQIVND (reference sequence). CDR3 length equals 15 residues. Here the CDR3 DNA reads TGTGCCAGTAGTATACCTGCTAGCGGAGCCTACGAGCAGTACTTC. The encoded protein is CASSIPASGAYEQYF.